What follows describes a single T cell receptor beta chain. The antigen remains unidentified. The record originates from a study of cytomegalovirus exposure and HLA in healthy donors. The V end was cut by 5 bases, the J end by 3 bases, with 16 bases between. Per germline, CDR1 SSHAT and CDR2 FNYEAQ (reference sequence). This CDR3 comprises 16 residues. Primers: 60 Vbeta forward and 13 Jbeta reverse. TCRdb keeps only in-frame clones here, not all; method: immunoSEQ multiplex PCR. The sample records around 150,000 clones, just under 80% being singletons. Study-level points and caveats: Cytomegalovirus status was reportedly diagnosed by the classifier with high sensitivity and specificity. Later genetic work tied a missense DCLRE1C variant to beta-chain V and J trimming. Presence/absence analyses took donor sequencing depth as roughly uniform. TCR beta chains numbering under 200 were designated cytomegalovirus-associated.

Material: PBMCs. This TCR came from a man aged 25-40 years in good health and CMV-seronegative. The chain joins TRBV7-7 to TRBJ1-4; D perhaps matches TRBD1 (6 bases). The CDR3 DNA sequence: TGTGCCAGCAGCACCAGAATCAGGGGAGCTAATGAAAAACTGTTTTTT. The encoded protein is CASSTRIRGANEKLFF.